A selection of T cell receptor beta chains follows, all from one sample in a study of vaccination and CD4 T cells after COVID-19. TCRdb recomputed calls from the PCR reads with MiXCR, one row per CDR3 protein. The repertoire consists of tens of thousands of distinct CDR3 sequences, with 50% occurring once and the leading ten covering roughly 5%. The sample here was CD4+ T cells from blood, taken about 7 months after SARS-CoV-2 vaccination. These receptors were obtained from a human donor who had recovered from COVID-19. Each CDR3 is given with its conserved first and last residue. D genes are given only for firm matches. Clone size is shown for a subset of rows, as once, few, many or a class of expanded clone.

D,size,J,V,DNA,CDR3
TRBD1,few,TRBJ1-2,TRBV7-8,TGTGCCAGCAGCTTACTGGGACAGGCTAACTATGGCTACACCTTC,CASSLLGQANYGYTF
TRBD2,-,TRBJ2-1,TRBV5-1,TGCGCCAGCAGCTTGGCTCTAGCGGGCTCCTACAATGAGCAGTTCTTC,CASSLALAGSYNEQFF
-,-,TRBJ2-7,TRBV11-2,TGTGCCAGCAGCCAAAAAGGGTTCAAGGGACACACCTACGAGCAGTACTTC,CASSQKGFKGHTYEQYF
TRBD1,few,TRBJ1-5,TRBV2,TGTGCCAGCGGGACAGGGTATAATCAGCCCCAGCATTTT,CASGTGYNQPQHF
TRBD1,-,TRBJ1-1,TRBV6-2/TRBV6-3,TGTGCCAGCAATTCCCGACAGGGGGGGACGACTGAAGCTTTCTTT,CASNSRQGGTTEAFF
-,-,TRBJ1-2,TRBV7-2,TGTGCCAGCAGCTTAGTAGCGCAGCTCGAAGGCTACACCTTC,CASSLVAQLEGYTF
-,few,TRBJ2-5,TRBV7-8,TGTGCCAGCAGCTTACCTGGACTGGACGGGGAAGAGACCCAGTACTTC,CASSLPGLDGEETQYF
-,-,TRBJ2-1,TRBV7-9,TGTGCCAGCAGCGCCTTAGACAGGCATCGGAGGATGAATGAGCAGTTCTTC,CASSALDRHRRMNEQFF
-,few,TRBJ2-5,TRBV20-1,TGCAGTGCTAGTGAGGACTCCCAAGAGACCCAGTACTTC,CSASEDSQETQYF
-,-,TRBJ2-6,TRBV7-2,TGTGCCAGCAGCCACCGATGGGTACCGACTGGGGCCAACGTCCTGACTTTC,CASSHRWVPTGANVLTF
-,-,TRBJ2-5,TRBV6-4,TGTGCCAGCAGGTACATATACCGTGGGGGGTACTTC,CASRYIYRGGYF
-,few,TRBJ2-3,TRBV28,TGTGCCAGCAGTTCAGACACACCACCCACAGATACGCAGTATTTT,CASSSDTPPTDTQYF
-,few,TRBJ2-7,TRBV20-1,TGCAGTGCTAGACGTACGGAGGACGAGCAGTACTTC,CSARRTEDEQYF
-,few,TRBJ1-1,TRBV7-8,TGTGCCAGCAGCTTCGGAGACACTGAAGCTTTCTTT,CASSFGDTEAFF
TRBD2,-,TRBJ2-1,TRBV6-5,TGTGCCAGCAGTTACACCGGGAGGGCCTACAATGAGCAGTTCTTC,CASSYTGRAYNEQFF
-,-,TRBJ2-7,TRBV2,TGTGCCAGCAGCCGGGACAACGGACGAAGCTACGAGCAGTACTTC,CASSRDNGRSYEQYF
-,-,TRBJ2-1,TRBV20-1,TGCAGCGCTAGGGGGGACGAGCAGTTCTTC,CSARGDEQFF
-,-,TRBJ2-7,TRBV15,TGTGCCACCAGCAGAGATCTTAGCGCCGAGCAGTACTTC,CATSRDLSAEQYF
-,few,TRBJ1-5,TRBV7-9,TGTGCCAGCAGCTTAGGTGGGCCCCAGCATTTT,CASSLGGPQHF
TRBD2,-,TRBJ2-1,TRBV6-2/TRBV6-3,TGTGCCAGCACGGGAGGACCCTACAATGAGCAGTTCTTC,CASTGGPYNEQFF
TRBD2,-,TRBJ2-1,TRBV10-3,TGTGCCATCAGGACTAGCGGGAGGCTTTCCTACAATGAGCAGTTCTTC,CAIRTSGRLSYNEQFF
-,-,TRBJ2-7,TRBV15,TGTGCCACCAGCAGAGCGGGATACGAGCAGTACTTC,CATSRAGYEQYF
-,-,TRBJ1-5,TRBV20-1,TGCAGTGCTAGAGGATCGTTTCAGCCCCAGCATTTT,CSARGSFQPQHF
-,-,TRBJ1-5,TRBV4-2,TGTGCCAGCAACCAAGGGAGTTGGGGGGGCAATCAGCCCCAGCATTTT,CASNQGSWGGNQPQHF
-,few,TRBJ1-5,TRBV27,TGTGCCAGCAGTTTAGATCGGGAGAGGCAGCCCCAGCATTTT,CASSLDRERQPQHF
TRBD1,-,TRBJ1-4,TRBV27,TGTGCCAGCAGTTTATCCGGCACAGGGGTTAATGAAAAACTGTTTTTT,CASSLSGTGVNEKLFF
-,-,TRBJ2-3,TRBV20-1,TGCAGTGCCACGTACCGCACAGATACGCAGTATTTT,CSATYRTDTQYF
TRBD1,-,TRBJ2-3,TRBV15,TGTGCCACCAGCAGACCACTGACAGGGGGCATTACAGATACGCAGTATTTT,CATSRPLTGGITDTQYF
TRBD1,-,TRBJ1-5,TRBV12-3/TRBV12-4,TGTGCCAGCAGTTCCGCCCGGACAGGGGGTTTTCCGCTAGTACGACCCCAGCATTTT,CASSSARTGGFPLVRPQHF
TRBD1,few,TRBJ2-5,TRBV20-1,TGCAGTGCAGGACAGGGGAATGTAGAGACCCAGTACTTC,CSAGQGNVETQYF
TRBD2,-,TRBJ2-1,TRBV20-1,TGCAGTGCCCCCCGCGTCGGCCTAGCGGAGGGGATTGGGGGGAATGAGCAGTTCTTC,CSAPRVGLAEGIGGNEQFF
-,once,TRBJ1-1,TRBV28,TGTGCCATCAAGCGGGGTTGGAACACTGAAGCTTTCTTT,CAIKRGWNTEAFF
-,-,TRBJ2-1,TRBV19,TGTGCCAGGACTTCCTACAATGAGCAGTTCTTC,CARTSYNEQFF
TRBD1,-,TRBJ2-3,TRBV20-1,TGCAGTGCTAGAGATCGGACCGGGACAGGGTACACAGATACGCAGTATTTT,CSARDRTGTGYTDTQYF